The 17 T cell receptor beta chains below all came from one sample that was sequenced in a study of molecular identifiers for immune sequencing clone quantification. One entry per CDR3 protein, called by TCRdb with MiXCR from the PCR reads. Among approximately 100,000 distinct CDR3 sequences listed, roughly 34% were seen once. Input material: naive CD8+ T cells from blood, with Jurkat cell RNA spiked in. This sample's subset: FACS-sorted CD8+CD4-CCR7+CD45RA+ naive T cells. Every receptor here comes from a human donor in good health. Some libraries in this study had Jurkat cell RNA spiked in.

The rearrangement joins TRBV4-1 to TRBJ2-1; the D gene is possibly TRBD2 (6 bases). The germline gives CDR1 MGHRA, CDR2 YSYEKL. This CDR3 is built from 16 residues. Trimming took off 3 bases at V and 5 bases at J, with 17 bases between the two ends. The CDR3 DNA reads TGCGCCAGCAGCCACCCAACCCGTGGCGGGGACAATGAGCAGTTCTTC. It encodes CASSHPTRGGDNEQFF.

This clonotype occurred a few times. The CDR3 sequence: CASRGAMNTEAFF. In DNA form, the CDR3 reads TGTGCCAGCAGGGGCGCGATGAACACTGAAGCTTTCTTT. The genes are TRBV7-6 and TRBJ1-1, with D unclear. From germline, CDR1 is SGHVS and CDR2 FNYEAQ. The CDR3 spans 13 residues. Trimming shortened V by 6 bases and J by 0 bases, and 8 bases separated the two germline ends.

The CDR3 region has the DNA TGTGCCAGCAGCTTCGGTTTTGAAAAACTGTTTTTT. Translating gives CASSFGFEKLFF. The gene calls are TRBV11-2 and TRBJ1-4; D gene ambiguous. Trimming left V 3 bases short and J 7 bases short, with 6 bases between. Germline V gives CDR1 SGHAT, CDR2 FQNNGV. The CDR3 totals 12 residues.

The chain combines TRBV9 with TRBJ1-2, with no clear D. V was clipped by 4 bases and J by 3 bases, with 19 bases between them. The CDR3 has 16 residues. The V gene's germline CDR1 is SGDLS and CDR2 YYNGEE. CDR3 in DNA: TGTGCCAGCAGCCTCCCAAGGACCCATGGCGACTATGGCTACACCTTC. Its translation is CASSLPRTHGDYGYTF.

Regarding this clonotype: A much larger clone differs by one base, so this may be a read error. V usage is TRBV11-2 and J usage is TRBJ2-5; no clear D gene. The ends were cut back, 8 bases at V and 5 bases at J, with 18 bases in the middle. CDR3 length: 14 residues. Germline loops: CDR1 SGHAT, CDR2 FQNNGV. The CDR3 region has the DNA TGTGCCAGCGGCGCTACGACGGGCTACGAGACCCAGTACTTC. Translated: CASGATTGYETQYF. The variable domain in full, with the rest retrieved from reference TRBV11-2 and TRBJ2-5, is EAGVAQSPRYKIIEKRQSVAFWCNPISGHATLYWYQQILGQGPKLLIQFQNNGVVDDSQLPKDRFSAERLKGVDSTLKIQPAKLEDSAVYLCASGATTGYETQYFGPGTRLLVL.

To note about this clonotype: Mismatch with germline at one junction end may stem from a read error. This chain links TRBV5-1 with TRBJ2-1, with D uncertain. Germline values: CDR1 SGHRS, CDR2 YFSETQ. CDR3 length equals 14 residues. The CDR3 region is CASSGVGNYNEQIF. CDR3 nucleotide sequence: TGCGCCAGCAGCGGAGTGGGGAATTACAATGAGCAGATCTTC.

For this clonotype: This may be a read error: a much more frequent sequence differs by one nucleotide. V and J are TRBV13 and TRBJ2-3; 10 bases agree with TRBD2. This CDR3 has 15 amino acids. Germline loops: CDR1 PRHDT, CDR2 FYEKMQ (reference sequence). The CDR3 reads CASSLYSGRTDTQCF. In nucleotides, the CDR3 is TGTGCCAGCAGCTTGTATAGCGGGAGGACAGATACGCAGTGTTTT. The full variable domain, rest sourced from reference TRBV13 and TRBJ2-3, is AAGVIQSPRHLIKEKRETATLKCYPIPRHDTVYWYQQGPGQDPQFLISFYEKMQSDKGSIPDRFSAQQFSDYHSELNMSSLELGDSALYFCASSLYSGRTDTQCFGPGTRLTVL.

There are many counts of this clonotype. The rearrangement links TRBV5-4 to TRBJ2-7; 7 nucleotides match TRBD2. This CDR3 contains 13 residues. Losses at the gene ends were 1 base for V and 6 bases for J; bases not matched to a gene: 4. Germline lookup yields CDR1 SGHNT and CDR2 YYREEE (reference sequence). The CDR3 DNA is TGTGCCAGCAGCTTGTGGGGGGGACCCGAGCAGTACTTC. Translated, it gives CASSLWGGPEQYF.

This clonotype has more than one count but fewer than ten. The chain is built from TRBV20-1 and TRBJ2-7; the D is unclear. Germline CDR1 is DFQATT and CDR2 is SNEGSKA (reference sequence). The CDR3 length is 14 residues. Trimming took off 0 bases at V and 3 bases at J, with 12 bases between the two ends. CDR3 bases: TGCAGTGCTAGAGATCTTCCGATAAGCTACGAGCAGTACTTC. Translation: CSARDLPISYEQYF.

Comments on this clonotype: This may arise from a read error, as a much more abundant clone is one base away. V usage is TRBV6-6 and J usage is TRBJ2-7; the match to TRBD1 covers 8 bases. Germline loops: CDR1 MNHNY, CDR2 SVGAGI (reference sequence). The CDR3 length is 17 residues. The CDR3 DNA sequence: TGTGCCATCAAGGGCCCCAGGGGGCGCGTAAGTCCGGCCGAGCAGCACTTC. It codes for CAIKGPRGRVSPAEQHF.

This clonotype was seen only a few times. The chain has TRBV7-9 and TRBJ2-3; 7 nucleotides line up with TRBD2. Germline CDR1 reads SEHNR; CDR2 reads FQNEAQ (reference sequence). This CDR3 is built from 16 residues. With V trimmed by 4 bases and J by 4 bases, 11 bases remained unmatched. The CDR3 DNA follows: TGTGCCAGCAGCTACCGACTAGCTAGTAGGGCAGATACGCAGTATTTT. The encoded protein is CASSYRLASRADTQYF.

The chain combines TRBV7-9 with TRBJ2-5; no clear D gene. The CDR3 has 14 amino acids. The V gene's germline CDR1 is SEHNR and CDR2 FQNEAQ (reference sequence). Between the trimmed V and J ends, which lost 2 bases and 7 bases, there was a span of 14 bases. CDR3 region: CASSLYDIKMTQYF. The CDR3 bases are TGTGCCAGCAGCTTATACGATATAAAGATGACCCAGTACTTC. The variable domain in full, with the rest retrieved from reference TRBV7-9 and TRBJ2-5, is DTGVSQNPRHKITKRGQNVTFRCDPISEHNRLYWYRQTLGQGPEFLTYFQNEAQLEKSRLLSDRFSAERPKGSFSTLEIQRTEQGDSAMYLCASSLYDIKMTQYFGPGTRLLVL.

This clonotype has a handful of counts. This chain joins TRBV28 and TRBJ2-7, with 7 bases matching TRBD1. Looked up from germline, CDR1 is MDHEN and CDR2 is SYDVKM. J lost 0 bases, V lost 6 bases, and 11 bases had no gene match. This CDR3 region has 16 residues. Written as DNA, the CDR3 is TGTGCCAGCAGCACAAGGGACAGTCCTGGCTCCTACGAGCAGTACTTC. Translated, it gives CASSTRDSPGSYEQYF.

Points on this clonotype: One junction end does not reproduce the germline sequence, and a read error may be involved. This chain links TRBV4-2 with TRBJ1-1; a weak D match, TRBD1 (6 bases). In germline, CDR1 is LGHNA, CDR2 YNFKEQ. The CDR3 covers 13 residues. The CDR3 DNA is TGTGCCAGCAGCCAAGATTCCAGGGGTGAAACTTTCTTT. Its translation: CASSQDSRGETFF.

The sample holds a few counts of this clonotype. V and J are TRBV5-1 and TRBJ2-5, with D hard to call. Per germline, CDR1 SGHRS and CDR2 YFSETQ. V was clipped by 7 bases and J by 0 bases, with 16 bases between them. This CDR3 spans 15 amino acids. As DNA, the CDR3 is TGCGCCAGCTCGGGCTTCGACGGCCACCAAGAGACCCAGTACTTC. It codes for CASSGFDGHQETQYF.

A note on this clonotype: This clone may be a read error of a much larger clone one base away. This chain links TRBV11-2 with TRBJ2-4; D uncertain. The CDR3 consists of 16 residues. CDR1 SGHAT and CDR2 FQNNGV come from the germline V gene. DNA for the CDR3: TGTGCCAGCAGCCATCTTTATACGGGCTCCCAAAACATTAAGTACTTC. Translated: CASSHLYTGSQNIKYF.

The chain is built from TRBV5-3 and TRBJ2-7; D unresolved. TRBV5-3 is labeled an ORF, and its function is uncertain. Trimming took 8 bases from V and 2 from J, leaving 17 bases between them. The CDR3 runs 14 residues. The CDR3 DNA is TGTGCCAGCAGCAAACGGACGGCTCCCTACGAGCAGTACTTC. Its protein product is CASSKRTAPYEQYF.